Given below is one T cell receptor beta chain in context. Its antigen is currently unknown. The data belong to a study of blood T cells in healthy people across ages. The study, taken as a whole, reports: Long-lived donors exceeded aged donors in naive CD4+ cells and diversity. As naive T cell percentage varied, TCR beta diversity correlated strongly with it. Estimates of total diversity, which came from one million sequenced T cells, were considered to be underestimates.

Per the germline V gene, CDR1 is SGHDT and CDR2 is YYEEEE. This CDR3 region has 14 residues. V dropped 4 bases and J dropped 2 bases, with 11 bases sitting between them. Primers used in a second PCR of about 7 to 12 cycles were a sample-barcoded 5' primer and a J-beta primer mix. TCRdb reanalysed the 5' RACE reads using MiXCR and keeps one entry per CDR3 protein. The data contain about 970,000 distinct CDR3 sequences, 45% to 60% of them seen just once; the ten biggest clones take up about a fifth. The chain is built from TRBV5-6 and TRBJ2-3; no firm D call. This receptor was taken from an older woman in good health. The sequenced sample consisted of blood. The CDR3 nucleotides are TGTGCCAGCAGCCCCCCGGATATCACAGATACGCAGTATTTT. This codes for CASSPPDITDTQYF.